The rows below give T cell receptor beta chains drawn from one sample of a study of shared clonotypes between healthy human individuals. Profiled with immunoSEQ multiplex PCR; TCRdb holds only in-frame clones, not every one. This table holds roughly 2 million clones, about 95% found once. Sequencing was performed on naive CD8+ T cells sorted from blood. The receptor set was obtained from a young man in good health. Both conserved end residues are part of each CDR3. Each record gives: J gene, V gene, CDR3 protein.

j_call: TRBJ2-1
v_call: TRBV5-8
cdr3_aa: CASSGGASAGNEQFF

j_call: TRBJ2-7
v_call: TRBV6-4
cdr3_aa: CASSGEREDEQYF

j_call: TRBJ2-1
v_call: TRBV18
cdr3_aa: CASSGIAGVNWDEQFF

j_call: TRBJ2-3
v_call: TRBV30
cdr3_aa: CAWSGSTDTQYF

j_call: TRBJ1-4
v_call: TRBV28
cdr3_aa: CASSNNGEDEKLFF

j_call: TRBJ2-5
v_call: TRBV9
cdr3_aa: CASSVGEVTGLQETQYF

j_call: TRBJ2-2
v_call: TRBV10-3
cdr3_aa: CAISESGTPLNTGELFF

j_call: TRBJ2-7
v_call: TRBV4-3
cdr3_aa: CASSQDLGQRYEQYF

j_call: TRBJ2-2
v_call: TRBV4-3
cdr3_aa: CASSPQGYTGELFF

j_call: TRBJ2-6
v_call: TRBV9
cdr3_aa: CASSVGGVLASGANVLTF

j_call: TRBJ2-7
v_call: TRBV19
cdr3_aa: CASSLDSGTAAYEQYF

j_call: TRBJ1-6
v_call: TRBV5-1
cdr3_aa: CAGSPIGVGYNSPLHF

j_call: TRBJ1-6
v_call: TRBV6-5
cdr3_aa: CASSTPGPGDSPLHF

j_call: TRBJ2-6
v_call: TRBV9
cdr3_aa: CASRAGTGGYSGANVLTF

j_call: TRBJ2-7
v_call: TRBV13
cdr3_aa: CASSGRTSGLDEQYF

j_call: TRBJ2-3
v_call: TRBV6-6
cdr3_aa: CASSYVLEGGQYF

j_call: TRBJ2-1
v_call: TRBV13
cdr3_aa: CASSLGLGEQFF

j_call: TRBJ1-1
v_call: TRBV30
cdr3_aa: CAWEDDSLNTEAFF

j_call: TRBJ2-1
v_call: TRBV27
cdr3_aa: CASSVLAGDNEQFF

j_call: TRBJ2-3
v_call: TRBV7-3
cdr3_aa: CASSPTGVTGDTQYF

j_call: TRBJ1-1
v_call: TRBV9
cdr3_aa: CASSVAPVDTEAFF

j_call: TRBJ2-5
v_call: TRBV6-5
cdr3_aa: CASSYSGRGETQYF

j_call: TRBJ2-2
v_call: TRBV28
cdr3_aa: CASISRWIAGRTGELFF

j_call: TRBJ2-7
v_call: TRBV4-1
cdr3_aa: CASSHSRDYLYEQYF

j_call: TRBJ2-1
v_call: TRBV11-2
cdr3_aa: CASTYITYNEQFF

j_call: TRBJ1-2
v_call: TRBV7-9
cdr3_aa: CASSFTGTGNYGYTF

j_call: TRBJ2-2
v_call: TRBV5-4
cdr3_aa: CASSLPTGLDTGELFF

j_call: TRBJ1-1
v_call: TRBV28
cdr3_aa: CASREHRGGTEAFF

j_call: TRBJ1-2
v_call: TRBV4-3
cdr3_aa: CASSQDRDDYGYTF

j_call: TRBJ1-2
v_call: TRBV28
cdr3_aa: CASSSAQGDNGYTF

j_call: TRBJ2-1
v_call: TRBV7-9
cdr3_aa: CATGLAENEQFF

j_call: TRBJ2-7
v_call: TRBV18
cdr3_aa: CASSPAGGSYEQYF

j_call: TRBJ2-5
v_call: TRBV7-9
cdr3_aa: CASSFRLDGAPGTQYF

j_call: TRBJ1-2
v_call: TRBV4-1
cdr3_aa: CASSHTEGYGYTF

j_call: TRBJ1-1
v_call: TRBV9
cdr3_aa: CASSSRTGTEAFF

j_call: TRBJ1-3
v_call: TRBV4-1
cdr3_aa: CASSQDPPRTGSGNTIYF

j_call: TRBJ2-2
v_call: TRBV27
cdr3_aa: CASTFSGGAAGELFF

j_call: TRBJ2-1
v_call: TRBV6-4
cdr3_aa: CASSAGGNEQFF

j_call: TRBJ2-5
v_call: TRBV5-6
cdr3_aa: CASSPTNTDSYEETQYF

j_call: TRBJ2-7
v_call: TRBV7-9
cdr3_aa: CASSPGEGLGFHEQYF

j_call: TRBJ1-2
v_call: TRBV27
cdr3_aa: CASSLGQGGNYGYTF

j_call: TRBJ2-3
v_call: TRBV25-1
cdr3_aa: CASSEFSASESTDTQYF

j_call: TRBJ2-5
v_call: TRBV10-3
cdr3_aa: CAISPSGKKSQETQYF

j_call: TRBJ2-1
v_call: TRBV2
cdr3_aa: CASSEAGTTYNEQFF

j_call: TRBJ2-7
v_call: TRBV27
cdr3_aa: CASSFSAGPIAYEQYF